This note documents a single T cell receptor beta chain sequence. Its target is unknown. PCR was performed using 60 Vbeta and 13 Jbeta primers. Profiling relied on immunoSEQ multiplex PCR, and the TCRdb table lists in-frame clones only, not all of them. The data hold about 130,000 clones, with around 70% observed a single time. The CDR3 extends over 17 amino acids. The germline V gene has CDR1 SGHTS and CDR2 YDEGEE. Trimming removed 3 bases from V and 2 bases from J, with 18 bases in between. The sample originates from a study of cytomegalovirus exposure and HLA in healthy donors. Study-level results: Reported performance of the classifier showed diagnosis of cytomegalovirus status with high specificity and sensitivity.

This receptor was taken from a human donor in good health. The genes are TRBV5-8 and TRBJ1-5, with D perhaps TRBD1 (5 bases). Sequenced: PBMCs. The CDR3 reads CASSSNRGDFGNQPQHF. The CDR3 nucleotides read TGTGCCAGCAGCTCCAACCGGGGGGACTTCGGCAATCAGCCCCAGCATTTT.